Below are 22 T cell receptor beta chains sequenced from a single sample in a study of neurological immune-mediated disorders. Each CDR3 protein is one row after TCRdb ran MiXCR on the 5' RACE reads. Of some 30,000 distinct CDR3 sequences detected, roughly 25% appear once; the ten largest clones hold 25% to 30%. Material: CD4+ T cells from blood. These receptors all come from a man aged 50 to 59 with HTLV-1-associated myelopathy (HAM/TSP).

This clonotype was recorded many times. The chain recombines TRBV20-1 with TRBJ2-2; 12 bases are shared with TRBD2. CDR3 length: 15 residues. Germline assignment: CDR1 DFQATT and CDR2 SNEGSKA (reference sequence). Trimming cost V 4 bases and J 4 bases; bases outside gene matches: 4. The CDR3 DNA sequence: TGCAGTGCTAAGACTAGCGGGGGAACCACCGGGGAGCTGTTTTTT. Translating it yields CSAKTSGGTTGELFF.

This clonotype has a count of ten or more. The chain joins TRBV9 to TRBJ1-2; no reliable D call. Trimming removed 0 bases at V and 0 bases at J, with 9 bases between. The CDR3 length is 15 residues. Looked up from germline, CDR1 is SGDLS and CDR2 is YYNGEE. CDR3 protein: CASSVGTLANYGYTF. DNA of the CDR3: TGTGCCAGCAGCGTAGGGACCCTCGCTAACTATGGCTACACCTTC.

The chain joins TRBV7-6 to TRBJ2-3; no reliable D call. Germline assignment: CDR1 SGHVS and CDR2 FNYEAQ. The CDR3 has 16 amino acids. The V and J ends lost 1 base and 3 bases respectively, with 14 bases between them. The CDR3 DNA reads as TGTGCCAGCAGCTTAGAAGGTCATAGTTATACAGATACGCAGTATTTT. Translating it yields CASSLEGHSYTDTQYF.

With respect to this clonotype: This may arise from a read error, as a much more abundant clone is one base away. The chain employs TRBV18 and TRBJ1-2; no clear D gene. Germline CDR1 and CDR2: KGHSH and LQKENI. The CDR3 runs to 13 residues. The CDR3 spells CANSPGLKVGYTF. The CDR3 DNA reads as TGTGCCAACTCACCGGGATTGAAGGTTGGCTACACCTTC. Full variable domain (remainder filled in from reference TRBV18 and TRBJ1-2): NAGVMQNPRHLVRRRGQEARLRCSPMKGHSHVYWYRQLPEEGLKFMVYLQKENIIDESGMPKERFSAEFPKEGPSILRIQQVVRGDSAAYFCANSPGLKVGYTFGSGTRLTVV.

This clonotype showed up many times. V gene TRBV5-1 combines with J gene TRBJ1-1, with a weak D call TRBD1 (6 bases). CDR1 and CDR2 (germline): SGHRS, YFSETQ. The V gene lost 7 bases and the J gene lost 0 bases, with 19 bases spanning the gap. This CDR3 spans 16 amino acids. CDR3 DNA: TGCGCCAGCCGGGAGGGGGGTGGAACCATGAACACTGAAGCTTTCTTT. This codes for CASREGGGTMNTEAFF.

This clonotype was seen ten or more times. CDR3 sequence (DNA): TGCGCCAGCAGCTTGGACCGGGACGGCCCCGATGGCTACACCTTC. As protein: CASSLDRDGPDGYTF. The chain links TRBV5-1 to TRBJ1-2; D possibly corresponds to TRBD1 (5 bases). This CDR3 is built from 15 residues. CDR1 and CDR2 (germline): SGHRS, YFSETQ. The V and J ends lost 0 bases and 6 bases respectively, with 15 bases between them.

This clonotype was seen ten or more times. This chain's CDR3 is CASSYSRGTGGLNQPQHF. The CDR3, as DNA: TGTGCCAGCAGTTACTCGCGCGGGACAGGGGGCCTCAATCAGCCCCAGCATTTT. J is TRBJ1-5 and V is TRBV6-6; 12 nucleotides align to TRBD1. The CDR3 is made up of 18 amino acids. Germline CDR1 and CDR2: MNHNY and SVGAGI (reference sequence). With V trimmed by 0 bases and J by 3 bases, 6 bases remained unmatched.

This clonotype showed up many times. V gene TRBV12-3 or TRBV12-4 combines with J gene TRBJ1-2; possible D gene TRBD1, 5 bases. V was pared by 6 bases and J by 8 bases, with 13 bases between. The CDR3 spans 12 residues. CDR3 sequence reads: CASSSTGQGYTF. CDR3 DNA sequence: TGTGCCAGCAGCTCGACGGGGCAGGGCTACACCTTC.

This clonotype appeared a few times. This CDR3 reads CASSPGTLGYGYTF. The CDR3 DNA follows: TGTGCCAGCAGCCCCGGGACACTGGGCTATGGCTACACCTTC. The chain combines TRBV11-2 with TRBJ1-2; possible D gene TRBD1, 6 bases. The CDR3 is 14 residues long. Germline lookup yields CDR1 SGHAT and CDR2 FQNNGV. The ends were cut back, 5 bases at V and 4 bases at J, with 14 bases in the middle.

This clonotype was counted ten times or more. The chain is built from TRBV29-1 and TRBJ2-2; perhaps TRBD2 as D (6 bases). Germline values: CDR1 SQVTM, CDR2 ANQGSEA. V was cut by 7 bases and J by 6 bases, with 21 bases left in between. This CDR3 is built from 15 residues. CDR3 in DNA: TGCAGCGCCCGCGGTGGGGGGATGAGTCCCGGGGAGCTGTTTTTT. Protein sequence: CSARGGGMSPGELFF.

The sample holds many counts of this clonotype. This chain uses TRBV27 with TRBJ1-1; D gene ambiguous. This CDR3 region has 14 residues. V was clipped by 2 bases and J by 11 bases, with 18 bases between them. Germline-derived CDR1 and CDR2 are MNHEY and SMNVEV (reference sequence). CDR3 amino acids: CASSLVDSTQRAFF. CDR3 coding DNA: TGTGCCAGCAGTTTAGTAGATTCCACCCAGAGGGCTTTCTTT.

This clonotype was detected many times. The rearrangement joins TRBV12-3 or TRBV12-4 to TRBJ1-3; 8 bases align to TRBD1. V lost 6 bases and J lost 2; bases outside the gene matches: 6. CDR3 size: 15 residues. CDR3 region: CASSRDRTAGNTIYF. The CDR3 DNA reads TGTGCCAGCAGCAGGGACAGGACAGCTGGAAACACCATATATTTT.

This clonotype came up many times. The V call is TRBV20-1, the J call TRBJ2-7; tentative D call: TRBD1 (5 bases). V dropped 5 bases and J dropped 3 bases, with 11 bases sitting between them. The CDR3 has 12 amino acids. Germline CDR1 is DFQATT and CDR2 is SNEGSKA (reference sequence). CDR3 DNA sequence: TGCAGTGCTCCCGATCAGGGCTACGAGCAGTACTTC. Translated: CSAPDQGYEQYF.

The V gene is TRBV11-2, the J gene TRBJ2-1; 9 bases align to TRBD2. CDR3 size: 16 residues. V lost 5 bases, J lost 6 bases, and 11 bases stayed unmatched. Germline V gene data show CDR1 as SGHAT and CDR2 as FQNNGV. CDR3: CASSPRGTSRSNEQFF. For the CDR3, the DNA is TGTGCCAGCAGCCCCCGGGGGACTAGCAGGAGCAATGAGCAGTTCTTC.

This clonotype was seen at least ten times. The chain links TRBV12-3 or TRBV12-4 to TRBJ2-5, with a possible D match to TRBD2 (6 bases). Trimming left V 8 bases short and J 5 bases short, with 18 bases between. This CDR3 is built from 14 residues. The CDR3 nucleotides are TGTGCCAGCTCTTCGGGACGACGGGGGGAGACCCAGTACTTC. This codes for CASSSGRRGETQYF.

There are many counts of this clonotype. The chain has TRBV5-1 and TRBJ2-1; 13 bases are shared with TRBD2. The V gene's germline CDR1 is SGHRS and CDR2 YFSETQ. The CDR3 has 16 residues. The trim removed 0 bases at V and 4 bases at J, leaving 1 base unmatched. The CDR3 is CASSLGGLAGYNEQFF. CDR3 nucleotide sequence: TGCGCCAGCAGCTTGGGGGGACTAGCGGGGTACAATGAGCAGTTCTTC.

In this sample, this clonotype turned up many times. A much more abundant neighbour one base away suggests this may be a read error. V gene TRBV5-1 combines with J gene TRBJ2-5; D is unclear. There are 14 residues in the CDR3. Germline CDR1 SGHRS, CDR2 YFSETQ. In nucleotides, the CDR3 is TGCGCCAGCAGCTTAGGGATCCTGCAAGAGACCCGGTACTTC. As protein: CASSLGILQETRYF.

On this clonotype itself: Just one base apart from a much larger clone, this may be a read error. V usage is TRBV5-1 and J usage is TRBJ2-3, with no clear D. Germline CDR1 reads SGHRS; CDR2 reads YFSETQ. This CDR3 comprises 12 residues. The CDR3: CASILDLDTQYF. DNA for the CDR3: TGCGCCAGCATCTTGGATCTAGATACGCAGTATTTT.

On this clonotype itself: An end of the junction does not agree with germline; a read error may underlie this. V gene TRBV12-3 or TRBV12-4 combines with J gene TRBJ1-5; no definite D call. There are 15 residues in the CDR3. CDR3 in amino acids: CVSQADHQNNQPKHF. The CDR3 DNA follows: TGTGTCAGCCAAGCGGACCACCAGAATAATCAGCCCAAGCATTTT.

This clonotype was found many times. This rearrangement joins TRBV3-1 to TRBJ1-2; TRBD1 might be the D (6 bases). CDR1 is LGHDT and CDR2 is YNNKEL in the germline V gene (reference sequence). V was pared by 5 bases and J by 7 bases, with 14 bases between. The CDR3 spans 13 residues. This CDR3 is CASSSNRASGYTF. The CDR3, as DNA: TGTGCCAGCAGCAGTAACAGGGCGAGTGGCTACACCTTC.

This chain joins TRBV3-1 and TRBJ1-2; TRBD1 matches 9 bases. V dropped 8 bases and J dropped 6; count of bases not matched to a gene: 7. This CDR3 region has 13 residues. Germline V gene lookup returns CDR1 LGHDT and CDR2 YNNKEL (reference sequence). This chain's CDR3 is CASQPGQGNGYTF. In DNA, the CDR3 is TGTGCCAGCCAACCGGGACAGGGAAATGGCTACACCTTC.

This clonotype was picked up many times. The J gene is TRBJ1-1, the V gene TRBV12-3 or TRBV12-4, with TRBD1 identical over 9 bases. V lost 5 bases and J lost 11; bases outside the gene matches: 9. The CDR3 has 13 residues. The CDR3: CASSLSTGTGAFF. The CDR3 nucleotides read TGTGCCAGCAGTCTCTCGACCGGGACAGGGGCTTTCTTT.